This entry concerns a single TCR beta chain. Its antigen is unknown. The read ends 3 residues early relative to the CDR3; the germline J gene fills the gap. The repertoire was sequenced with immunoSEQ multiplex PCR; TCRdb's copy has only in-frame clones and lacks some. Its table records 14,000 or so clones. The entry originates in a study of Tregs in tolerant kidney transplant recipients. Whole-study results and caveats: Changing PCR primers prevented nucleotide comparison between some patients' samples.

The nonmyeloablative bone marrow transplants came from related graft donors, with transient mixed chimerism. CDR1 is SGHVS and CDR2 is FQNEAQ in the germline V gene. Trimming cost V 5 bases and J 4 bases; bases outside gene matches: 9. The CDR3 length is 15 residues. The source is a human patient who received a combined kidney and bone marrow transplant. A share of the T cells may be of graft donor origin. This sequence joins TRBV7-8 and TRBJ2-7; 9 bases line up with TRBD2. Source: CD8+ T cells from blood (PBMCs), taken 6 months after the transplant. CDR3 amino acids: CASSPGGLAGYEQYF. Incomplete CDR3 DNA: TGTGCCAGCAGCCCGGGGGGCCTAGCGGGATACGAG.